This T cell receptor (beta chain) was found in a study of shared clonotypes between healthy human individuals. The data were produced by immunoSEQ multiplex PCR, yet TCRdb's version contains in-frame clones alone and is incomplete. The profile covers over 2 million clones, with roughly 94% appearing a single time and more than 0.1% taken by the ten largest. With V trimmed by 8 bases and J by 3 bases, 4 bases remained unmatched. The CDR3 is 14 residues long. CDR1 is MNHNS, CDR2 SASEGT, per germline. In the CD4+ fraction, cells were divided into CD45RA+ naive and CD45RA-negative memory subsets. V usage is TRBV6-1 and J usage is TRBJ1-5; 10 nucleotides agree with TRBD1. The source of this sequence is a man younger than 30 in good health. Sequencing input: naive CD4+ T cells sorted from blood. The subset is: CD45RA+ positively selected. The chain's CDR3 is CASGQGDDNQPQHF. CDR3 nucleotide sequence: TGTGCCAGCGGACAGGGGGATGACAATCAGCCCCAGCATTTT.